A selection of T cell receptor beta chains follows, all from one sample in a study of PD-1 blockade in classical Hodgkin lymphoma. The assay was immunoSEQ multiplex PCR, and TCRdb's table has in-frame clones only and misses some. The sample lists 29,000 or so clones; roughly two thirds were seen once. The source was peripheral blood mononuclear cells (PBMCs), collected before the second cycle of nivolumab. The origin of the receptors is a human donor with classical Hodgkin lymphoma. The CDR3 runs from the conserved cysteine through the conserved F or W. The order of the fields is V gene, J gene, CDR3 protein.

>TRBV7-8|TRBJ2-6
CASRGGAGANVLTF
>TRBV6-6|TRBJ1-6
CASTVTGTGQNSPLHF
>TRBV4-2|TRBJ2-3
CASSQAPQGADTQYF
>TRBV6-1|TRBJ1-4
CATQRGGQNEKLFF
>TRBV19|TRBJ1-2
CASSIGRQYYGYTF
>TRBV6-5|TRBJ1-1
CASTGLFEAFF
>TRBV23-1|TRBJ1-2
CASSQRGSAQPNYGYTF
>TRBV2|TRBJ1-3
CASSGGGTSGNTIYF
>TRBV6-1|TRBJ2-3
CASTSGTGGTDTQYF
>TRBV28|TRBJ1-6
CASSLTANSPLHF
>TRBV15|TRBJ2-1
CATSSAGTGDNEQFF
>TRBV5-4|TRBJ2-2
CASSWNTGELFF
>TRBV30|TRBJ2-3
CAWSDRDTTDTQYF
>TRBV7-2|TRBJ1-6
CASSLSQGTNSPLHF
>TRBV6-5|TRBJ1-4
CASSPGGATNEKLFF